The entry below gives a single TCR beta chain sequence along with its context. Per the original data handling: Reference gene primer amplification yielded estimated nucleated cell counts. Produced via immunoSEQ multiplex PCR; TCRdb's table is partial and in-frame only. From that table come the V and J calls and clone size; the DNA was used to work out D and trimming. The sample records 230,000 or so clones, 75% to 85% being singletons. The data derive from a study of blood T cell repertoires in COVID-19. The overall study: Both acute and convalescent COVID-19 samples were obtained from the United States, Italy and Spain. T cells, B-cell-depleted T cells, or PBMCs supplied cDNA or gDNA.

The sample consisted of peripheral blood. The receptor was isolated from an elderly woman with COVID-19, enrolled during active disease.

CDR3 protein: CAWSVRYTEAFF. The CDR3 bases are TGTGCCTGGAGTGTACGGTACACTGAAGCTTTCTTT. The chain couples TRBV30 to TRBJ1-1; D ambiguous. The germline V gene has CDR1 GTSNPN and CDR2 SVGIG (reference sequence). V was shortened by 0 bases and J by 3 bases, with 5 bases between the two germline ends. The CDR3 is made up of 12 amino acids.